These 2 T cell receptor beta chains originate from one sample sequenced in a study of shared clonotypes between healthy human individuals. Generated by immunoSEQ multiplex PCR, the TCRdb table keeps only in-frame clones and is missing some. The table lists a few hundred thousand clones, under 80% of them singletons. The sample consisted of memory CD4+ T cells sorted from blood. Subset denoted: CD45RA-negative fraction. These receptors all come from a man aged 25-40 years in good health.

V usage is TRBV28 and J usage is TRBJ2-1, with D possibly TRBD2 on 5 matching bases. Trimming removed 8 bases at V and 5 bases at J, with 10 bases between. The germline gives CDR1 MDHEN, CDR2 SYDVKM. CDR3 length: 12 residues. The CDR3 loop reads CASSWTHNEQFF. The CDR3 nucleotides read TGTGCCAGCTCCTGGACTCACAATGAGCAGTTCTTC.

The genes are TRBV9 and TRBJ1-2; a possible D gene is TRBD1 (5 bases). This CDR3 region has 15 residues. V lost 3 bases to trimming and J lost 4 bases, with 16 bases between them. Germline lookup yields CDR1 SGDLS and CDR2 YYNGEE. In DNA, the CDR3 is TGTGCCAGCAGCGCACCGCAGGGATTGGGCTATGGCTACACCTTC. This encodes CASSAPQGLGYGYTF.